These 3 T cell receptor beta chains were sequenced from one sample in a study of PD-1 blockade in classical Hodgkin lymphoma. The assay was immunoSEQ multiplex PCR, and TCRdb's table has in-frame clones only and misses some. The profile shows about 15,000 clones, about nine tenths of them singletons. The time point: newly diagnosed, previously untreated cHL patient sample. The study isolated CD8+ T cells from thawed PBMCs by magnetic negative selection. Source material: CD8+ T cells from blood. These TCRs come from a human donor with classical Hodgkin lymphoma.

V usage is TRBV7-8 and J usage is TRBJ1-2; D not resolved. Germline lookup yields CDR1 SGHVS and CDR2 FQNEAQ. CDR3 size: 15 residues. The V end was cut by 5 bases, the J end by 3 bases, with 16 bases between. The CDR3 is CASSPSPLDDYGYTF. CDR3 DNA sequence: TGTGCCAGCAGCCCTTCCCCCTTAGACGACTATGGCTACACCTTC.

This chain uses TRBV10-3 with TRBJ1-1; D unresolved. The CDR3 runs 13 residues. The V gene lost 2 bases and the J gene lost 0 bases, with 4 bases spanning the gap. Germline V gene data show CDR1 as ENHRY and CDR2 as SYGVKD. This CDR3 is CAISEGLNTEAFF. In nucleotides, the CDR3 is TGTGCCATCAGTGAGGGGCTGAACACTGAAGCTTTCTTT.

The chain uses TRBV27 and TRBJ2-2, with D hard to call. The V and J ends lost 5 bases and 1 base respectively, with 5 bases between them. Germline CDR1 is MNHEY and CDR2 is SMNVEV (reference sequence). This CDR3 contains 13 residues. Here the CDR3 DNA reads TGTGCCAGCAGTATCCTGAACACCGGGGAGCTGTTTTTT. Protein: CASSILNTGELFF.